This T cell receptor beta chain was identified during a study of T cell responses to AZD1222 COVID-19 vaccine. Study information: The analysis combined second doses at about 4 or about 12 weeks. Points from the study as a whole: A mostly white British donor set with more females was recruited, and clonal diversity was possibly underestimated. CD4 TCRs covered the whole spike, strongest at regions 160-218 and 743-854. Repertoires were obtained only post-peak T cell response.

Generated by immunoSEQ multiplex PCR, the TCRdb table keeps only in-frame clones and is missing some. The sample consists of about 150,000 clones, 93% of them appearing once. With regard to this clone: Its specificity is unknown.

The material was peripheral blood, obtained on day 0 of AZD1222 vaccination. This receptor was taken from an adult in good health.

In DNA, the CDR3 is TGTGCCAGCAGTGGACAGAGGTATGGCTACACCTTC. Its translation is CASSGQRYGYTF. This chain links TRBV2 with TRBJ1-2; possibly TRBD1 for D (5 bases). The V gene lost 4 bases and the J gene lost 5 bases, with 8 bases spanning the gap. CDR1 SNHLY and CDR2 FYNNEI come from the germline V gene. CDR3 size: 12 residues. The whole variable domain, filled in from reference TRBV2 and TRBJ1-2, reads EPEVTQTPSHQVTQMGQEVILRCVPISNHLYFYWYRQILGQKVEFLVSFYNNEISEKSEIFDDQFSVERPDGSNFTLKIRSTKLEDSAMYFCASSGQRYGYTFGSGTRLTVV.